This entry describes one T cell receptor beta chain. The data were taken from a study of T cell changes during pregnancy in multiple sclerosis. The data were produced by immunoSEQ multiplex PCR, yet TCRdb's version contains in-frame clones alone and is incomplete. The data show over 45,000 clones, over 90% seen once. The CDR3 loop spans 14 amino acids. V was pared by 0 bases and J by 4 bases, with 9 bases between. CDR1 and CDR2 from the germline V gene are MGHDK and SYGVNS. The chain couples TRBV25-1 to TRBJ1-2, with D tentatively TRBD1 (5 bases). The clonotype originates from a female donor with multiple sclerosis, enrolled in a pregnancy study. This sample comprised CD8+ T cells from peripheral blood mononuclear cells, obtained in the third trimester of pregnancy. In nucleotides, the CDR3 is TGTGCCAGCAGTGAATACGACAGCCTCTATGGCTACACCTTC. This codes for CASSEYDSLYGYTF.